The rows below give T cell receptor beta chains drawn from one sample of a study of OX40 agonist ivuxolimab in advanced cancers. TCRdb keeps only in-frame clones here, not all; method: immunoSEQ multiplex PCR. The sample has about 64,000 clones; around 84% are singletons. The sample was CD4+ or CD8+ T cells sorted from blood, taken in a trial of the OX40 agonist ivuxolimab. The origin of the receptors is an adult with an advanced solid tumor such as melanoma, head and neck, liver or kidney cancer. The CDR3 runs from the conserved cysteine through the conserved F or W. The D gene is left open where the match is weak. The size field is filled for only some rows; it gives once, few, many or a size class.

d_call j_call clone_size v_call cdr3_nt cdr3_aa
. TRBJ2-5 . TRBV2 TGTGCCAGCAGTGAATCCCCGGGAAGACAAGAGACCCAGTACTTC CASSESPGRQETQYF
TRBD2 TRBJ2-1 . TRBV5-4 TGTGCCAGCAGCCGGGGACTAGCGGGAGGACCCAATGAGCAGTTCTTC CASSRGLAGGPNEQFF
. TRBJ2-3 . TRBV14 TGTGCCAGCAGCCTCGGACAGACCACAGATACGCAGTATTTT CASSLGQTTDTQYF
TRBD1 TRBJ2-1 . TRBV11-2 TGTGCCAGCAGACCGGGACAGGGACACAATGAGCAGTTCTTC CASRPGQGHNEQFF
TRBD1 TRBJ1-2 . TRBV5-4 TGTGCCAGCAGCCAGGCAGGGGGCGCTCAGGGCTACACCTTC CASSQAGGAQGYTF
. TRBJ1-1 . TRBV18 TGTGCCAGCTCAGGAAACAGGGATAACACTGAAGCTTTCTTT CASSGNRDNTEAFF
TRBD1 TRBJ2-2 once TRBV5-1 TGCGCCAGCAGCTTGGGGACAGGGATAAACACCGGGGAGCTGTTTTTT CASSLGTGINTGELFF
. TRBJ1-4 . TRBV19 TGTGCCAGTAGAGCACAGTTGAATGAAAAACTGTTTTTT CASRAQLNEKLFF
. TRBJ2-1 . TRBV11-3 TGTGCCAGCAGCTCTCGTGAAGGGGGGGGTGTAAAGTTCTTC CASSSREGGGVKFF
. TRBJ2-7 . TRBV2 TGTGCCAGCAGTGCTGCCAGGAGTGCGTACGAGCAGTACTTC CASSAARSAYEQYF
TRBD2 TRBJ2-3 . TRBV5-4 TGTGCCAGCAGCCAAAGACTAGCGGGGTTGACAGATACGCAGTATTTT CASSQRLAGLTDTQYF
. TRBJ1-6 . TRBV4-3 TGCGCCAGCAGCCAAGAATGGTCTAATTCACCCCTCCACTTT CASSQEWSNSPLHF
. TRBJ1-2 . TRBV2 TGTGCCACCGAACCCACAGGGCTAGCGAACTATGGCTACACCTTC CATEPTGLANYGYTF
TRBD1 TRBJ1-2 . TRBV19 TGTGCCAGTAGTATGGCCCCGGACAGGTCCTATGGCTACACCTTC CASSMAPDRSYGYTF
. TRBJ2-1 . TRBV5-6 TGTGCCAGCAGCACTAGCATCCAGAATGAGCAGTTCTTC CASSTSIQNEQFF
. TRBJ2-6 . TRBV11-2 TGTGCCAGCAGCTTGAGGTCTGGGGCCAACGTCCTGACTTTC CASSLRSGANVLTF
TRBD1 TRBJ1-6 few TRBV7-9 TGTGCCAGCAGCACTACAGGGGATTCACCCCTCCACTTT CASSTTGDSPLHF
TRBD1 TRBJ1-4 . TRBV7-8 TGTGCCAGCAGCTTCCGGGACAGCACTGAAAAACTGTTTTTT CASSFRDSTEKLFF
TRBD2 TRBJ2-5 . TRBV9 TGTGCCAGCAGCGTAGACGGGACTAGCGGGATCCGGGGAGAGACCCAGTACTTC CASSVDGTSGIRGETQYF
TRBD1 TRBJ1-1 once TRBV27 TGTGCCAGCATGACGACAGGGGGGAGCACTGAAGCTTTCTTT CASMTTGGSTEAFF
. TRBJ1-2 . TRBV18 TGTGCCAGCTCCCCGGCCGGGCGTTTTAACTATGGCTACACCTTC CASSPAGRFNYGYTF
TRBD2 TRBJ2-7 . TRBV11-2 TGTGCCAGCAGCTCCCGGGCGGGAGAGAGTGAGCAGTACTTC CASSSRAGESEQYF
. TRBJ1-1 . TRBV5-1 TGCGCCAGCAGCTTAGGTAGCTCTGAAGCTTTCTTT CASSLGSSEAFF
. TRBJ1-2 . TRBV4-3 TGCGCCAGCAGCCAAGACGGCAGGGGCGCAGAGGGCTACACCTTC CASSQDGRGAEGYTF
TRBD1 TRBJ2-7 . TRBV6-1 TGTGCCAGCAGTGAAGCGCCAGGACAGGGAAAGCAGTACTTC CASSEAPGQGKQYF
. TRBJ1-6 once TRBV27 TGTGCCAGCAGTCTACAGACGGCTGGGTCACCCCTCCACTTT CASSLQTAGSPLHF
TRBD1 TRBJ1-1 . TRBV11-2 TGTGCCAGCAGCTTAACAGGGGACACTGAAGCTTTCTTT CASSLTGDTEAFF
TRBD2 TRBJ2-1 once TRBV7-2 TGTGCCAGCAGAATAGCGGGGGGTGAATACAATGAGCAGTTCTTC CASRIAGGEYNEQFF
. TRBJ2-1 . TRBV6-6 TGTGCCAGCAGACCCGACAATCCCCATGAGCAGTTCTTC CASRPDNPHEQFF
. TRBJ1-1 . TRBV27 TGTGCCAGCACCAAAACGGTCGGTACAGGGCTGAACACTGAAGCTTTCTTT CASTKTVGTGLNTEAFF
. TRBJ1-1 . TRBV7-3 TGTGCCAGCAGCACAGGACCGGACACTGAAGCTTTCTTT CASSTGPDTEAFF
TRBD1 TRBJ2-7 few TRBV2 TGTGCCAGCAGAAGGACAGGGGAGGAGCAGTACTTC CASRRTGEEQYF